The clone carrying this TCR beta chain was detected a few times. No antigen is known for it. The data originate from a study of beta chain features in type 1 diabetes. Across the whole study: Cell yields, gender and age were similar in healthy donors and patients. Sorted cells examined across all samples numbered 107,917,701.

Germline V gene lookup returns CDR1 LNHDA and CDR2 SQIVND (reference sequence). The CDR3 sequence is 14 residues long. V trimming: 5 bases; J trimming: 8 bases; junction bases outside the gene matches: 7. Study-wide results and caveats: The study found moderately but significantly shorter TCRB CDR3s in all four CD4+ subsets of Type 1 diabetes patients. With patients and controls alike, PCR might favor shorter templates to an equal degree. Insertions were fewer and deletions more numerous at VDJ junctions in type 1 diabetes patients.

The investigators reverse transcribed all of the isolated RNA, so they sequenced expressed TCRB transcripts. Sequenced by immunoSEQ multiplex PCR; TCRdb stores in-frame clones only, minus some. The sample has 600,000 or so clones; roughly an eighth are singletons. This chain joins TRBV19 and TRBJ1-4; 8 positions agree with TRBD1. The sample was naive CD4+ T cells from blood. The source is a man younger than 45 with type 1 diabetes. The CDR3 region is CASSLTGGQEKLFF. The CDR3 nucleotides read TGTGCCAGTAGTCTTACAGGGGGACAGGAAAAACTGTTTTTT.